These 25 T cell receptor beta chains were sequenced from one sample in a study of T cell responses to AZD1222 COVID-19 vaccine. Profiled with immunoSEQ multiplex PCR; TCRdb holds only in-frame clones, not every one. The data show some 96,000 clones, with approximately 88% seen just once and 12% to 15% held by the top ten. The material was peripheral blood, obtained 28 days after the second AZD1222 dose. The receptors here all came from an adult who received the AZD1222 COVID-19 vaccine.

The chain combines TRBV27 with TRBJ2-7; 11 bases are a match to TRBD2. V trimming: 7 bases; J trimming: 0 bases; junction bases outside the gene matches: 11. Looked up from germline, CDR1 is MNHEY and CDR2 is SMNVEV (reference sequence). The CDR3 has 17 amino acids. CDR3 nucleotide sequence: TGTGCCAGCAAGGGAGCTAGCGGGAGGTACGGCTCCTACGAGCAGTACTTC. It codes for CASKGASGRYGSYEQYF.

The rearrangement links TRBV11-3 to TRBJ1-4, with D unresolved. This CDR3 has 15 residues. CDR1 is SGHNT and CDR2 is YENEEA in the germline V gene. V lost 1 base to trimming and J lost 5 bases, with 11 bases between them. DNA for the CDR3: TGTGCCAGCAGCTTAGCCGGGCCAGCAAATGAAAAACTGTTTTTT. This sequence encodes CASSLAGPANEKLFF.

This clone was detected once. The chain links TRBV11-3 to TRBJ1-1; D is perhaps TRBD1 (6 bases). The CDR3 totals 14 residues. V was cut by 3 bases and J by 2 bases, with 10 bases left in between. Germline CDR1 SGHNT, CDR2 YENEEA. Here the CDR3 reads CASSLGQRNTEAFF. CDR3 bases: TGTGCCAGCAGCTTGGGACAACGCAACACTGAAGCTTTCTTT.

CDR3 sequence reads: CASSLRGFNNEQFF. The DNA for the CDR3 is TGTGCCAGCAGCTTGCGGGGGTTTAACAATGAGCAGTTCTTC. This chain connects TRBV5-8 to TRBJ2-1, with D tentatively TRBD2 (6 bases). This CDR3 contains 14 residues. Germline V CDR1 and CDR2: SGHTS, YDEGEE. Trimming stripped 1 base from V and 5 bases from J, with 10 bases between.

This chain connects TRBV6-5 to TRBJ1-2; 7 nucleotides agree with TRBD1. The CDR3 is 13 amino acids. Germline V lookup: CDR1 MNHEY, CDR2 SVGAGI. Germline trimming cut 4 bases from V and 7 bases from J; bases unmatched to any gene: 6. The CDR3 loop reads CASSFQGGVGYTF. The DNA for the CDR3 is TGTGCCAGCAGTTTTCAGGGGGGGGTTGGCTACACCTTC.

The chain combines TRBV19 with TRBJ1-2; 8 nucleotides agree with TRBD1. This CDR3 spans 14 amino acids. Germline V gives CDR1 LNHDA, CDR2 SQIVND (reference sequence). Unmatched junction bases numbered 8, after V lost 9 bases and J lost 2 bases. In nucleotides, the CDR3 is TGTGCCAGCAACGATGGACAGGGAAACTATGGCTACACCTTC. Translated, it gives CASNDGQGNYGYTF.

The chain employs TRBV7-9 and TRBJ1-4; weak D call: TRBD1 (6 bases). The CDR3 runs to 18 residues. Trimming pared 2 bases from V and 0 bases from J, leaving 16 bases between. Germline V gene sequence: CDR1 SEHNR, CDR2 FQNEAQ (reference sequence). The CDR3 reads CASSLMGAFSATNEKLFF. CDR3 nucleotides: TGTGCCAGCAGCTTAATGGGGGCATTTTCGGCAACTAATGAAAAACTGTTTTTT.

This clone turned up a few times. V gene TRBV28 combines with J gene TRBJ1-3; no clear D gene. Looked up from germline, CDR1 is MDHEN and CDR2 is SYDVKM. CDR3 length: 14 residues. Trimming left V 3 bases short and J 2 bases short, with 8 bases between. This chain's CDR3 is CASSLMSPGNTIYF. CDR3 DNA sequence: TGTGCCAGCAGTTTGATGAGTCCTGGAAACACCATATATTTT.

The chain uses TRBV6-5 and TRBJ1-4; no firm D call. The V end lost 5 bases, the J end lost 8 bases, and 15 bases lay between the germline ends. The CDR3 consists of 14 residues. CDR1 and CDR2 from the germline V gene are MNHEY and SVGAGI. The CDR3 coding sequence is TGTGCCAGCAGTCCTAGGAGGCACTCCGAAAAACTGTTTTTT. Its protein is CASSPRRHSEKLFF.

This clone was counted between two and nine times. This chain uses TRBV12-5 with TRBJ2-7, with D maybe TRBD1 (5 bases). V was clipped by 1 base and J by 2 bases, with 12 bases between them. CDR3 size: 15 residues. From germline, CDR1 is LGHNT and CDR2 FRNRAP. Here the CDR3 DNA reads TGTGCTAGTGGTTTGGGTCGAAGGGGTCCCTACGAGCAGTACTTC. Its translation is CASGLGRRGPYEQYF.

The CDR3 here is CSAFHYGYTF. CDR3 coding DNA: TGCAGTGCTTTTCACTATGGCTACACCTTC. This sequence joins TRBV20-1 and TRBJ1-2; D call uncertain. The V and J ends lost 5 bases and 3 bases respectively, with 4 bases between them. Germline CDR1 is DFQATT and CDR2 is SNEGSKA (reference sequence). The CDR3 consists of 10 residues.

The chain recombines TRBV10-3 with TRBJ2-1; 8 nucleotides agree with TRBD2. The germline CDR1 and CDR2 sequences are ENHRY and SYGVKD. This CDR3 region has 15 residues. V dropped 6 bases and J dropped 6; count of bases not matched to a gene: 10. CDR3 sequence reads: CAIRDTSGTFNEQFF. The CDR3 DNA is TGTGCCATCAGGGACACTAGCGGAACATTCAATGAGCAGTTCTTC.

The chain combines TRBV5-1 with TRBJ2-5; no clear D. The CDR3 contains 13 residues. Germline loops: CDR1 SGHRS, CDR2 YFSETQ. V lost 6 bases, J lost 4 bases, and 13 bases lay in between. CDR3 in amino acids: CASMDRLVETQYF. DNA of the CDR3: TGCGCCAGCATGGACCGCCTTGTAGAGACCCAGTACTTC.

The CDR3 DNA follows: TGTGCCAGCAGCTGGGGGACAGGATACGAGCAGTACTTC. Its translation: CASSWGTGYEQYF. The rearrangement joins TRBV5-5 to TRBJ2-7; the match to TRBD1 covers 8 bases. The CDR3 spans 13 residues. CDR1 and CDR2 from the germline V gene are SGHKS and YYEKEE (reference sequence). V trimming: 3 bases; J trimming: 4 bases; junction bases outside the gene matches: 3.

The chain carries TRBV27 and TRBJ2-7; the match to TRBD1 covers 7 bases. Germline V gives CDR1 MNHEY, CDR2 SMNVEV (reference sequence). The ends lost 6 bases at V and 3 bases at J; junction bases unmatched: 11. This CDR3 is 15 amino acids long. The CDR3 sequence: CASRSPTGTGYEQYF. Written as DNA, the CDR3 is TGTGCCAGCAGGTCACCGACAGGGACGGGCTACGAGCAGTACTTC.

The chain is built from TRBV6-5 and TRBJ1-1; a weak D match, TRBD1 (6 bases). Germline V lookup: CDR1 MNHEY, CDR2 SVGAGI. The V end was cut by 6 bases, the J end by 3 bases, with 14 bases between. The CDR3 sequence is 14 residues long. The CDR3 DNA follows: TGTGCCAGCAGGAGCTCACAGGGTTACACTGAAGCTTTCTTT. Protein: CASRSSQGYTEAFF.

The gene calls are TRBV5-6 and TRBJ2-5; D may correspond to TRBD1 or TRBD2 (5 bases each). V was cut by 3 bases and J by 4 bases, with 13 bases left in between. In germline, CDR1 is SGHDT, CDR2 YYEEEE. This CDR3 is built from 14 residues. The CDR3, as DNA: TGTGCCAGCAGCTCCTCAGGGAGAAGAGAGACCCAGTACTTC. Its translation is CASSSSGRRETQYF.

CDR3 nucleotide sequence: TGTGCCAGCAGTTTATCGTCTACTCTACCCTACGAGCAGTACTTC. Its translation: CASSLSSTLPYEQYF. The V call is TRBV27, the J call TRBJ2-7; D not certain. This CDR3 comprises 15 residues. Trimming stripped 0 bases from V and 2 bases from J, with 11 bases between. The germline CDR1 and CDR2 sequences are MNHEY and SMNVEV (reference sequence).

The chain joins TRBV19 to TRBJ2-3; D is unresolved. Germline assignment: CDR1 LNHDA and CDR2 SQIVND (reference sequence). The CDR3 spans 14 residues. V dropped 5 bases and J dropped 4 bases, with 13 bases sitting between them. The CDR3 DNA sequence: TGTGCCAGTAGTGACCCCCTTAGCTCAGATACGCAGTATTTT. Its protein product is CASSDPLSSDTQYF.

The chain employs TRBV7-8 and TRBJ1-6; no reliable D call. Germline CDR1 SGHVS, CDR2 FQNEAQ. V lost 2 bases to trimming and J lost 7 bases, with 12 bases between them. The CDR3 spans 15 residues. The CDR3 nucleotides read TGTGCCAGCAGCTTAAGGTTCAATCCGAATTCACCCCTCCACTTT. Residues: CASSLRFNPNSPLHF.

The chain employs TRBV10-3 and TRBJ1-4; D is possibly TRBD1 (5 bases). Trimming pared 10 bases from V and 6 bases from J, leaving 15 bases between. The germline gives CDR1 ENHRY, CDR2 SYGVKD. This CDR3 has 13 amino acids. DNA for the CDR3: TGTGCCACCACGGGGGGATTAGATGAAAAACTGTTTTTT. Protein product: CATTGGLDEKLFF.

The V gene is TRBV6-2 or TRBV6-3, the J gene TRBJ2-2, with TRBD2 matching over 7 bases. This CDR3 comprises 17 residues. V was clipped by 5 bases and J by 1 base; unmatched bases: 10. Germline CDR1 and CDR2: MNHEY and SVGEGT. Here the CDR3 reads CASSRRERPRNTGELFF. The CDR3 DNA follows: TGTGCCAGCAGTCGGCGGGAGAGACCCCGGAACACCGGGGAGCTGTTTTTT.

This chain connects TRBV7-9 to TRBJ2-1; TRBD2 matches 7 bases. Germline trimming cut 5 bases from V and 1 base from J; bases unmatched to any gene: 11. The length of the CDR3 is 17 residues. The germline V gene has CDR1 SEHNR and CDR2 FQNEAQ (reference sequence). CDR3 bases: TGTGCCAGCAGCCCTTTCGGGGGGTCCCCTTCCTACAATGAGCAGTTCTTC. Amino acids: CASSPFGGSPSYNEQFF. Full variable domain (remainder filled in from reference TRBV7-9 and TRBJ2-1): DTGVSQNPRHKITKRGQNVTFRCDPISEHNRLYWYRQTLGQGPEFLTYFQNEAQLEKSRLLSDRFSAERPKGSFSTLEIQRTEQGDSAMYLCASSPFGGSPSYNEQFFGPGTRLTVL.

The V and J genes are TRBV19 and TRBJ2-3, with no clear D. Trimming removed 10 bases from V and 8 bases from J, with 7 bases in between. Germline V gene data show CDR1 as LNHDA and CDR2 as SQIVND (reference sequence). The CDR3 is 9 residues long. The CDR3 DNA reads TGTGCCACCCACCCTACGCAGTATTTT. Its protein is CATHPTQYF.

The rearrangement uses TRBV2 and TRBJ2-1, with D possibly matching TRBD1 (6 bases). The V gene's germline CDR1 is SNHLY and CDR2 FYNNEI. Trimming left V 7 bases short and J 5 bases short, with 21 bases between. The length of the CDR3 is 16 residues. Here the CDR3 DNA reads TGTGCCAGCACTCCCGGGCCCGAGGGGGACCACAATGAGCAGTTCTTC. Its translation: CASTPGPEGDHNEQFF.